This record covers a single TCR beta chain. Its antigen is not yet known. No base quality information exists; no much larger clone differs at one position. Reading the label with the study, this specimen's time point is: more than 40 days after influenza vaccine administration. These data belong to a study of response to subunit inactivated influenza vaccine (dated by TCRdb to 2016 to 2019). Regarding the research as a whole: To follow how T cells responded to a trivalent subunit inactivated influenza vaccine, the researchers relied on deep quantitative profiling of the T cell receptor repertoire. Study-wide findings and limitations: The authors suggested that each seasonal influenza vaccination may recruit only a limited number of new T cells.

CDR1 DFQATT and CDR2 SNEGSKA were looked up in the germline V gene (reference sequence). Ends trimmed: V by 6 bases, J by 7 bases; bases unmatched to a gene: 9. The CDR3 numbers 12 residues from cysteine through phenylalanine. Of the read, only the CDR3 DNA is kept; its 36 bases are in frame from base 1. To prepare the library, RT-PCR was applied. The run used an Illumina HiSeq 2500. TCRdb took the public reads, trimmed them with fastp at Q25, ran MiXCR for clone calling and kept in-frame beta chains. Entries that share a CDR3 protein sequence are merged under the most common genes and DNA. This sample gives about 500,000 distinct CDR3 sequences in total; approximately 13% of them show up just once. About 12% of the sample is taken by the ten largest.

This TCR was recovered from a man in his forties or fifties who received an inactivated influenza vaccine. Donor details come from another sample of the same person, matched by shared clones. The chain couples TRBV20-1 to TRBJ2-7, with 7 middle bases fitting TRBD1. Sequences were derived from PBMCs from blood, sampled about 40 days after vaccination. CDR3 region: CSAQGDVSEQYF. The nucleotide sequence reads as follows: TGCAGTGCCCAGGGGGATGTCTCGGAGCAGTACTTC.